This T cell receptor (beta chain) stems from a study of T cells after yellow fever vaccination. The wider study: Libraries from low-cell-number fractions were prepared with the SMART-Seq v4 Ultra Low Input RNA kit.

V lost 3 bases, J lost 5 bases, and 12 bases lay in between. The germline gives CDR1 SGHRS, CDR2 YFSETQ. This CDR3 is 14 amino acids long. In its sample, this clonotype was seen a few times. Its specificity is unknown. From the 5' RACE reads, TCRdb called clonotypes with MiXCR, one entry per CDR3 protein. The top ten clones hold 18% of a sample with over 300,000 distinct CDR3 sequences, around 7.3% of them seen once. General study findings and limits: Boosting was followed by the reappearance of most primary-vaccination clones (roughly 96% CD4, about 89% CD8). Any FACS-sorted repertoire could hold abundant clonotypes that contaminate it from the bulk population. By day 5 rather than day 15, the secondary response had peaked, though it was weaker.

The receptor comes from a man between 18 and 29 years old who received the YFV17D yellow fever vaccine. Sequenced material: PBMCs, taken 45 days after the first yellow fever vaccination. V is TRBV5-1 and J is TRBJ2-1; no reliable D call. As DNA, the CDR3 is TGCGCCAGCAGCTCCGGAAGCCTTCACAATGAGCAGTTCTTC. It encodes CASSSGSLHNEQFF.